Each of the 25 T cell receptor beta chains below was sequenced from the same sample in a study of shared clonotypes between healthy human individuals. Data came from immunoSEQ multiplex PCR; TCRdb stores just in-frame clones and leaves some out. The table includes fewer than 550,000 clones, over 75% detected once. Sequenced material: PBMCs. The origin of the receptors is a middle-aged woman in good health. Some clones in this sample may be carry-over from other donors' samples.

The chain links TRBV11-2 to TRBJ2-2, with 7 nucleotides matching TRBD2. The CDR3 spans 16 residues. With V trimmed by 2 bases and J by 1 base, 4 bases remained unmatched. CDR1 is SGHAT and CDR2 is FQNNGV in the germline V gene. The CDR3 loop reads CASSLRLAVNTGELFF. The CDR3 nucleotides read TGTGCCAGCAGCTTACGGCTAGCGGTGAACACCGGGGAGCTGTTTTTT.

The rearrangement links TRBV30 to TRBJ2-5; 7 bases are a match to TRBD2. Looked up from germline, CDR1 is GTSNPN and CDR2 is SVGIG (reference sequence). The CDR3 loop spans 13 amino acids. Trimming took 1 base from V and 5 from J; bases not matched to a gene: 4. The CDR3 spells CAWSASGSETQYF. The CDR3 DNA reads as TGTGCCTGGAGTGCTAGCGGTTCGGAGACCCAGTACTTC.

This chain links TRBV18 with TRBJ2-3; 11 nucleotides line up with TRBD2. The CDR3 is 17 amino acids. CDR1 and CDR2 from the germline V gene are KGHSH and LQKENI. V gave up 3 bases and J gave up 3 bases; unmatched junction bases: 8. The CDR3: CASSPGTSGAGTDTQYF. CDR3 DNA: TGTGCCAGCTCACCCGGGACTAGCGGCGCGGGGACAGATACGCAGTATTTT.

V and J are TRBV7-9 and TRBJ2-7; D assignment may be TRBD1 or TRBD2 (5 bases each). This CDR3 has 15 residues. Trimming cost V 1 base and J 4 bases, with 14 bases left between them. CDR1 and CDR2 from the germline V gene are SEHNR and FQNEAQ (reference sequence). CDR3 amino acids: CASSLGMGPVYEQYF. In nucleotides, the CDR3 is TGTGCCAGCAGCTTAGGGATGGGACCGGTTTACGAGCAGTACTTC.

This clone was picked up one time. The chain is built from TRBV7-2 and TRBJ2-7, with 13 nucleotides matching TRBD2. V was pared by 5 bases and J by 3 bases, with 16 bases of the junction left unmatched. The CDR3 sequence is 19 residues long. The germline V gene encodes CDR1 SGHTA and CDR2 FQGNSA. The CDR3 nucleotides read TGTGCCAGCAGCCCCGAGGGACTAGCGGGATTTAGCCGCGGCTACGAGCAGTACTTC. Its protein is CASSPEGLAGFSRGYEQYF. Drawing the rest from reference TRBV7-2 and TRBJ2-7, the complete variable domain is GAGVSQSPSNKVTEKGKDVELRCDPISGHTALYWYRQSLGQGLEFLIYFQGNSAPDKSGLPSDRFSAERTGGSVSTLTIQRTQQEDSAVYLCASSPEGLAGFSRGYEQYFGPGTRLTVT.

In its sample, this clone was seen once. The chain combines TRBV4-3 with TRBJ2-1, with 11 bases that match TRBD2. The germline CDR1 and CDR2 sequences are LGHNA and YSLEER. This CDR3 is 17 amino acids long. J lost 4 bases, V lost 1 base, and 6 bases had no gene match. This CDR3 reads CASSQALAGADYNEQFF. As DNA, the CDR3 is TGCGCCAGCAGCCAAGCACTAGCGGGAGCGGATTACAATGAGCAGTTCTTC.

The chain couples TRBV27 to TRBJ2-2; 11 bases align to TRBD1. The junction had 11 bases not matched to a gene; V was cut back by 6 bases and J by 2 bases. The CDR3 is 18 amino acids. Germline V lookup: CDR1 MNHEY, CDR2 SMNVEV (reference sequence). The CDR3 spells CASSRPDRGPGNTGELFF. The CDR3 DNA reads TGTGCCAGCAGCCGTCCGGACAGGGGGCCCGGTAACACCGGGGAGCTGTTTTTT.

V is TRBV7-3 and J is TRBJ2-7, with 11 bases aligning to TRBD1. The germline V gene has CDR1 SGHTA and CDR2 FQGTGA. The CDR3 totals 14 residues. J gave up 3 bases and V 5 bases, and 3 bases lay outside the gene matches. The CDR3 DNA reads as TGTGCCAGCAGCCCCGGGACAGGGGGCTACGAGCAGTACTTC. Encoded protein: CASSPGTGGYEQYF.

This chain connects TRBV7-3 to TRBJ2-3; D not resolved. V lost 4 bases and J 1 base, leaving 9 bases between the germline ends. The CDR3 totals 14 residues. Germline assignment: CDR1 SGHTA and CDR2 FQGTGA. The CDR3 DNA sequence: TGTGCCAGCAGCTCCCGTGGGGGCACAGATACGCAGTATTTT. It codes for CASSSRGGTDTQYF.

J is TRBJ2-5 and V is TRBV5-1; a possible D gene is TRBD2 (6 bases). This CDR3 is built from 14 residues. V was cut by 3 bases and J by 2 bases, with 11 bases left in between. Germline V gene data show CDR1 as SGHRS and CDR2 as YFSETQ. CDR3 sequence (DNA): TGCGCCAGCAGCTGGGCGGACTATCAAGAGACCCAGTACTTC. Residues: CASSWADYQETQYF.

The chain has TRBV27 and TRBJ2-4; 8 bases agree with TRBD2. The CDR3 has 16 amino acids. The V and J ends lost 4 bases and 5 bases, in that order; junction bases with no gene match: 10. The germline V gene encodes CDR1 MNHEY and CDR2 SMNVEV (reference sequence). CDR3 sequence reads: CASSSSSGRRQNIQYF. Written as DNA, the CDR3 is TGTGCCAGCAGTTCCTCCAGCGGGAGAAGGCAAAACATTCAGTACTTC.

The chain combines TRBV6-5 with TRBJ1-2, with D tentatively TRBD1 (5 bases). The CDR3 is 12 residues long. The germline V and J ends were trimmed by 7 bases and 5 bases, with 11 bases remaining between them. CDR1 is MNHEY, CDR2 SVGAGI, per germline. This chain's CDR3 is CASTNGGYGYTF. The DNA of the CDR3 is TGTGCCAGCACTAACGGGGGTTATGGCTACACCTTC.

This chain connects TRBV14 to TRBJ1-1, with D perhaps matching TRBD1 (6 bases). Germline CDR1 reads SGHDN; CDR2 reads FVKESK. The germline V and J ends were trimmed by 3 bases and 1 base, with 9 bases remaining between them. The CDR3 covers 14 residues. The CDR3 here is CASSHRTENTEAFF. The CDR3 nucleotides are TGTGCCAGCAGCCACCGGACAGAGAACACTGAAGCTTTCTTT.

The rearrangement joins TRBV27 to TRBJ2-7, with TRBD1 matching 10 bases. Germline CDR1 MNHEY, CDR2 SMNVEV (reference sequence). The CDR3 runs 15 residues. After removal of 0 bases from V and 2 bases from J, the junction contained 1 base not matched to a gene. The chain's CDR3 is CASSLSGTGAYEQYF. As DNA, the CDR3 is TGTGCCAGCAGTTTATCCGGGACAGGGGCCTACGAGCAGTACTTC.

The chain recombines TRBV5-1 with TRBJ2-2; 9 bases match TRBD2. Germline V gene data show CDR1 as SGHRS and CDR2 as YFSETQ. V lost 0 bases and J lost 4; bases outside the gene matches: 7. The CDR3 extends over 17 amino acids. Here the CDR3 reads CASSLVPAGGSTGELFF. The CDR3, as DNA: TGCGCCAGCAGCTTGGTCCCAGCGGGAGGATCCACCGGGGAGCTGTTTTTT. The full variable domain, completed using reference TRBV5-1 and TRBJ2-2, is KAGVTQTPRYLIKTRGQQVTLSCSPISGHRSVSWYQQTPGQGLQFLFEYFSETQRNKGNFPGRFSGRQFSNSRSEMNVSTLELGDSALYLCASSLVPAGGSTGELFFGEGSRLTVL.

The chain combines TRBV28 with TRBJ1-2, with 8 bases identical to TRBD1. Trimming took 8 bases from V and 1 from J; bases not matched to a gene: 3. The CDR3 extends over 13 amino acids. Germline CDR1 reads MDHEN; CDR2 reads SYDVKM. CDR3 amino acids: CASHDRGNYGYTF. As DNA, the CDR3 is TGTGCCAGCCACGACAGGGGTAACTATGGCTACACCTTC.

This clone turned up a few times. The chain couples TRBV9 to TRBJ2-2; D is ambiguous. Germline V gene sequence: CDR1 SGDLS, CDR2 YYNGEE. The CDR3 contains 15 residues. Trimming removed 0 bases from V and 1 base from J, with 7 bases in between. The CDR3 here is CASSVVYRNTGELFF. For the CDR3, the DNA is TGTGCCAGCAGCGTAGTTTACCGGAACACCGGGGAGCTGTTTTTT.

The rearrangement links TRBV28 to TRBJ1-4, with D tentatively TRBD1 (5 bases). Germline CDR1 and CDR2: MDHEN and SYDVKM. The CDR3 contains 16 residues. The V end lost 1 base, the J end lost 8 bases, and 17 bases lay between the germline ends. The CDR3 sequence is CASSLSPSRGKEKLFF. The CDR3, as DNA: TGTGCCAGCAGTTTATCCCCCTCACGGGGGAAGGAAAAACTGTTTTTT.

With respect to this clone: Other DNA sequences from this sample encode an identical CDR3 as well. The chain joins TRBV5-1 to TRBJ1-2; D is perhaps TRBD1 (6 bases). The CDR3 runs to 13 residues. Germline V gene lookup returns CDR1 SGHRS and CDR2 YFSETQ. Trimming removed 7 bases at V and 2 bases at J, with 12 bases between. CDR3 DNA: TGCGCCAGCTCCTCGCAGGGGAACTATGGCTACACCTTC. Residues: CASSSQGNYGYTF.

The rearrangement links TRBV25-1 to TRBJ2-3; D gene uncertain. The CDR3 totals 13 residues. V gave up 2 bases and J gave up 1 base, with 4 bases separating them. CDR1 is MGHDK, CDR2 SYGVNS, per germline. CDR3 sequence: CASSELGTDTQYF. CDR3 sequence (DNA): TGTGCCAGCAGTGAACTAGGCACAGATACGCAGTATTTT.

This clone was detected only a few times. The chain recombines TRBV30 with TRBJ1-4; possibly TRBD1 for D (5 bases). The germline V and J ends were trimmed by 0 bases and 4 bases, with 6 bases remaining between them. Germline assignment: CDR1 GTSNPN and CDR2 SVGIG (reference sequence). The CDR3 covers 13 residues. CDR3 in DNA: TGTGCCTGGAGTGTCCAGGGTAATGAAAAACTGTTTTTT. This codes for CAWSVQGNEKLFF.

The chain is built from TRBV7-3 and TRBJ2-7; tentatively, D is TRBD1 (6 bases). The germline CDR1 and CDR2 sequences are SGHTA and FQGTGA. The CDR3 extends over 16 amino acids. Trimming shortened V by 5 bases and J by 1 base, and 18 bases separated the two germline ends. The CDR3 sequence is CASSLYGRGRSYEQYF. The DNA of the CDR3 is TGTGCCAGCAGCCTGTATGGAAGGGGGAGATCCTACGAGCAGTACTTC. Variable domain in full (rest from reference TRBV7-3 and TRBJ2-7): GAGVSQTPSNKVTEKGKYVELRCDPISGHTALYWYRQSLGQGPEFLIYFQGTGAADDSGLPNDRFFAVRPEGSVSTLKIQRTERGDSAVYLCASSLYGRGRSYEQYFGPGTRLTVT.

This chain joins TRBV27 and TRBJ2-5, with 7 nucleotides matching TRBD2. Germline CDR1 is MNHEY and CDR2 is SMNVEV (reference sequence). V shed 8 bases, J shed 5 bases, and the junction held 14 bases outside the gene matches. CDR3 length: 15 amino acids. This CDR3 reads CASGNWAGEGETQYF. The CDR3 coding sequence is TGTGCCAGCGGGAATTGGGCGGGAGAAGGGGAGACCCAGTACTTC.

V usage is TRBV2 and J usage is TRBJ2-7; 12 nucleotides align to TRBD1. With 5 bases clipped from V and 4 bases from J, the junction kept 9 bases outside the gene matches. The CDR3 runs to 16 residues. Germline V lookup: CDR1 SNHLY, CDR2 FYNNEI. The CDR3 nucleotides are TGTGCCAGCAGTCCAGGGGGGACAGGGGGCGATTACGAGCAGTACTTC. Its translation is CASSPGGTGGDYEQYF.

The chain couples TRBV4-2 to TRBJ1-1; 7 nucleotides line up with TRBD1. The CDR3 runs to 16 residues. Losses at the gene ends were 5 bases for V and 0 bases for J; bases not matched to a gene: 9. Germline V gene sequence: CDR1 LGHNA, CDR2 YNFKEQ. CDR3 in DNA: TGTGCCAGCAGCGGAAAATGGGGACAGTTGAACACTGAAGCTTTCTTT. It yields the protein CASSGKWGQLNTEAFF.